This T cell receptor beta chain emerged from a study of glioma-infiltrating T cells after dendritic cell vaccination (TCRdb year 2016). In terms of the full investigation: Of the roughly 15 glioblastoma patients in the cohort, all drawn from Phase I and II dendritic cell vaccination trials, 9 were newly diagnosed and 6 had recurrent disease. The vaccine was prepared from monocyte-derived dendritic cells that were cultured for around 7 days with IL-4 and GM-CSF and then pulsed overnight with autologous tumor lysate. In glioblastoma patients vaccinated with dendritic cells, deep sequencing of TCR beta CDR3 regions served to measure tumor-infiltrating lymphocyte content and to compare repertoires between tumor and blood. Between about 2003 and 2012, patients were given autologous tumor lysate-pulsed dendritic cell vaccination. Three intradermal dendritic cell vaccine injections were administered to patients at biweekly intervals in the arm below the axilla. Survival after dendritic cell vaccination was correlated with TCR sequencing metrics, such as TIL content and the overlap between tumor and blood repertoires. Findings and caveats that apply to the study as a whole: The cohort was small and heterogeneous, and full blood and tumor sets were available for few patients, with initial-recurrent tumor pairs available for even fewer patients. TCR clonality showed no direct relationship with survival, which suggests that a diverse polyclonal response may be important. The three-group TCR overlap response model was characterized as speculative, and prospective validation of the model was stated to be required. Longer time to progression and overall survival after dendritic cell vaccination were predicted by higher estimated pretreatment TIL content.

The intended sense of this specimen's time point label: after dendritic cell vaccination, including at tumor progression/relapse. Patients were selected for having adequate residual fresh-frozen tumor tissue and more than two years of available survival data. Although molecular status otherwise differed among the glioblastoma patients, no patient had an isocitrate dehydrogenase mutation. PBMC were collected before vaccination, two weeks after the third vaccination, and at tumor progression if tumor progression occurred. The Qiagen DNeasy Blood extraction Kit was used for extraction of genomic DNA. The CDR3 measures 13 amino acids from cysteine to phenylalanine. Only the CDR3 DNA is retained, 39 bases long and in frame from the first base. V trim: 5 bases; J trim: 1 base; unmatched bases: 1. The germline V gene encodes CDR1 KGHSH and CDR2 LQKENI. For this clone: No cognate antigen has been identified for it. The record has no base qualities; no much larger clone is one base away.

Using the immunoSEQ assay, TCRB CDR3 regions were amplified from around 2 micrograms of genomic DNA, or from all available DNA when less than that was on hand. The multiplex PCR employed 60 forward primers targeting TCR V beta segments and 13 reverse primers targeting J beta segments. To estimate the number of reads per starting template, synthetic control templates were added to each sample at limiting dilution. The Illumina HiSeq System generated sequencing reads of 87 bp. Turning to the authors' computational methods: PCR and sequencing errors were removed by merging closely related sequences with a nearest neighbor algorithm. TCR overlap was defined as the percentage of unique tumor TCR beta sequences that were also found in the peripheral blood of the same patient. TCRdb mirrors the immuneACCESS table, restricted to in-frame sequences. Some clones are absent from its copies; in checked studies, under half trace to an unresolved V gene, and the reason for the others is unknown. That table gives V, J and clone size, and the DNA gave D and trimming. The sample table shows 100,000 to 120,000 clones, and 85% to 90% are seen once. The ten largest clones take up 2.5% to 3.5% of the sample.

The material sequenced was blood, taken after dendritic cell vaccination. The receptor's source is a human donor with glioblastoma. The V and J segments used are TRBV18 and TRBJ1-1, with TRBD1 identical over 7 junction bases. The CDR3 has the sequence CASSRDRNTEAFF. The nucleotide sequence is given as TGTGCCAGCTCAAGGGACAGGAACACTGAAGCTTTCTTT.